This T cell receptor (beta chain) was sequenced in a study of blood T cell repertoires in COVID-19. Across the whole study: Acute-phase and convalescent COVID-19 samples originated in the United States, Italy and Spain. T cells, B-cell-depleted T cells, or PBMCs supplied cDNA or gDNA.

In the original workflow: Counts of nucleated cells, estimated from reference gene primer amplification, were obtained. The repertoire was sequenced with immunoSEQ multiplex PCR; TCRdb's copy has only in-frame clones and lacks some. V, J and clone size are those of that table, while D and trimming were read from the DNA. The sample shows more than 200,000 clones, around 82% of them seen only once. Germline trimming cut 10 bases from V and 8 bases from J; bases unmatched to any gene: 13. The CDR3 contains 13 residues. Germline V CDR1 and CDR2: MNHEY, SVGAGI. This clonotype was obtained from a woman older than 75 with active or convalescent COVID-19. Sequencing was done on a sample of peripheral blood. This chain links TRBV6-5 with TRBJ1-2; 7 nucleotides agree with TRBD1. In DNA form, the CDR3 reads TGTGCCACCCGGGGGACAGTCACTTCCGGCTACACCTTC. Residues: CATRGTVTSGYTF.